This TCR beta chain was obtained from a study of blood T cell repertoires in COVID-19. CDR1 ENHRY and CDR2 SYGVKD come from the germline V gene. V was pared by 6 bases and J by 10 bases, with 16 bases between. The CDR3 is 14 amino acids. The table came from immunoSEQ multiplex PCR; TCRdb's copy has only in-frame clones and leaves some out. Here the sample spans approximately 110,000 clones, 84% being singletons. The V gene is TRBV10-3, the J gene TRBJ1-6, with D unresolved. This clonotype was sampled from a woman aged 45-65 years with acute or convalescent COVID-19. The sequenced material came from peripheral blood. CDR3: CAIRRTGEGSPLHF. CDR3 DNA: TGTGCCATCAGGAGAACTGGTGAGGGATCACCCCTCCACTTT.